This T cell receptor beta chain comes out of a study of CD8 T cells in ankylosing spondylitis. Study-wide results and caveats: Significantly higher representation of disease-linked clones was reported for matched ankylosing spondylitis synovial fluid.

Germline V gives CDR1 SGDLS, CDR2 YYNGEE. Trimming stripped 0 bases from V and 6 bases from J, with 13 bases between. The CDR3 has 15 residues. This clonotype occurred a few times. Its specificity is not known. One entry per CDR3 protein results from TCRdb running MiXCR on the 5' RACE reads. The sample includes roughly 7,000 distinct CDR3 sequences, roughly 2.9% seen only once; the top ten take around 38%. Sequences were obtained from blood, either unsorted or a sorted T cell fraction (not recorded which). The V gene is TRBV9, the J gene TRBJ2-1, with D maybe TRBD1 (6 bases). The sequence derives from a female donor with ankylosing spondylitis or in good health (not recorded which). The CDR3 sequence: CASSVDHRVSNEQFF. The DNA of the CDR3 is TGTGCCAGCAGCGTAGACCACAGGGTCAGCAATGAGCAGTTCTTC.